One and the same sample provided the 20 T cell receptor beta chains below, sequenced in a study of T cells in Graves' hyperthyroidism and ophthalmopathy. RNA transcripts gave rise to amplified TCR beta CDR3 regions. First-round RT-PCR of the TCR CDR3 relied on the HTBI primer set. MiXCR, applied by TCRdb to the multiplex PCR reads, yields one record per CDR3 protein. The top ten hold around 27% of the sample, which has approximately 510,000 distinct CDR3 sequences, less than 25% seen once. The sequencing input was blood. The receptor source for this set is a man aged 18 to 30 with Graves' hyperthyroidism.

This clonotype was recorded at least ten times. This chain links TRBV29-1 with TRBJ1-1, with unresolved D. The germline gives CDR1 SQVTM, CDR2 ANQGSEA. The CDR3 has 12 amino acids. V was cut by 6 bases and J by 1 base, with 9 bases left in between. The CDR3 protein is CSVHWGNTEAFF. In DNA, the CDR3 is TGCAGCGTCCATTGGGGGAACACTGAAGCTTTCTTT.

In this sample, this clonotype turned up a few times. The chain combines TRBV20-1 with TRBJ1-1; D gene unclear. The CDR3 sequence is 12 residues long. Germline loops: CDR1 DFQATT, CDR2 SNEGSKA (reference sequence). V was clipped by 0 bases and J by 8 bases, with 10 bases between them. The CDR3 nucleotides are TGCAGTGCTAGAGAGGCAGGACGAGAAGCTTTCTTT. Translated, it gives CSAREAGREAFF.

The rearrangement joins TRBV12-3 or TRBV12-4 to TRBJ1-1; TRBD1 is a possible D gene (5 bases). The CDR3 has 16 residues. Trimming removed 3 bases from V and 1 base from J, with 15 bases in between. CDR3 DNA: TGTGCCAGCAGTTTTGGGACGGGAGGGACGAACACTGAAGCTTTCTTT. Protein product: CASSFGTGGTNTEAFF.

This clonotype was counted many times. The CDR3 reads CASSSHLTGDGNQPQHF. The CDR3 bases are TGTGCCAGCAGTTCCCACTTGACAGGGGATGGCAATCAGCCCCAGCATTTT. The V call is TRBV12-3 or TRBV12-4, the J call TRBJ1-5; 8 nucleotides align to TRBD1. The CDR3 has 17 amino acids. V was pared by 4 bases and J by 2 bases, with 10 bases of the junction left unmatched.

The DNA for the CDR3 is TGTGCCAGCAGCCAAGTCGGCTTTGAAGCTTTCTTT. Translating gives CASSQVGFEAFF. The chain links TRBV3-1 to TRBJ1-1; unclear D gene. The ends were cut back, 1 base at V and 7 bases at J, with 7 bases in the middle. Germline lookup yields CDR1 LGHDT and CDR2 YNNKEL (reference sequence). The CDR3 is made up of 12 amino acids.

This clonotype came up a few times. A much larger clonotype is one base distant, so this may be a read error. The V and J genes are TRBV28 and TRBJ1-5, with D possibly matching TRBD1 (6 bases). Germline V gene lookup returns CDR1 MDHEN and CDR2 SYDVKM. The length of the CDR3 is 15 residues. The chain's CDR3 is CASSLFTGDNHPQHF. The CDR3 nucleotides are TGTGCCAGCAGTTTATTTACGGGGGACAATCATCCCCAGCATTTT.

Ten or more counts support this clonotype. J is TRBJ2-5 and V is TRBV12-3 or TRBV12-4; 8 bases agree with TRBD1. After removal of 4 bases from V and 4 bases from J, the junction contained 11 bases not matched to a gene. The CDR3 runs 16 residues. CDR3 DNA sequence: TGTGCCAGCAGTTCCCTACGACAGGGGTTGGGAGAGACCCAGTACTTC. Protein: CASSSLRQGLGETQYF.

This rearrangement joins TRBV4-1 to TRBJ2-7; D is uncertain. Looked up from germline, CDR1 is MGHRA and CDR2 is YSYEKL. V was shortened by 0 bases and J by 3 bases, with 12 bases between the two germline ends. CDR3 size: 15 residues. The CDR3 DNA follows: TGCGCCAGCAGCCAAGATTATCGGCGGATCTACGAGCAGTACTTC. Its translation: CASSQDYRRIYEQYF.

This clonotype came up many times. The chain recombines TRBV7-2 with TRBJ2-7; 7 bases line up with TRBD1. The ends lost 5 bases at V and 2 bases at J; junction bases unmatched: 9. In germline, CDR1 is SGHTA, CDR2 FQGNSA. The CDR3 contains 15 residues. CDR3 DNA: TGTGCCAGCAGCCAACAGGGGTTGGGCGCCTACGAGCAGTACTTC. It translates to CASSQQGLGAYEQYF.

This clonotype was seen many times. The chain recombines TRBV11-2 with TRBJ2-7, with 8 bases that match TRBD1. After removal of 3 bases from V and 4 bases from J, the junction contained 5 bases not matched to a gene. The CDR3 is made up of 14 amino acids. The germline gives CDR1 SGHAT, CDR2 FQNNGV. CDR3 DNA sequence: TGTGCCAGCAGCTTTGGGACAGGCGAATACGAGCAGTACTTC. It specifies CASSFGTGEYEQYF. The full variable domain, completed using reference TRBV11-2 and TRBJ2-7, is EAGVAQSPRYKIIEKRQSVAFWCNPISGHATLYWYQQILGQGPKLLIQFQNNGVVDDSQLPKDRFSAERLKGVDSTLKIQPAKLEDSAVYLCASSFGTGEYEQYFGPGTRLTVT.

This clonotype came up many times. CDR3 sequence reads: CASSWGVPANTEAFF. The CDR3 nucleotides are TGTGCCAGCAGTTGGGGGGTCCCGGCGAACACTGAAGCTTTCTTT. The V and J genes are TRBV6-5 and TRBJ1-1; perhaps TRBD1 as D (5 bases). CDR1 is MNHEY and CDR2 is SVGAGI in the germline V gene. V was pared by 4 bases and J by 1 base, with 13 bases between. The CDR3 is made up of 15 amino acids.

The sample holds many counts of this clonotype. This sequence joins TRBV24-1 and TRBJ1-2; tentative D call: TRBD1 (5 bases). Germline assignment: CDR1 KGHDR and CDR2 SFDVKD. V lost 4 bases to trimming and J lost 2 bases, with 10 bases between them. The CDR3 contains 14 residues. The CDR3 DNA reads as TGTGCCACCAGTGACCGGGGACGGAACTATGGCTACACCTTC. Amino acids: CATSDRGRNYGYTF.

This clonotype was counted ten times or more. The V gene is TRBV15, the J gene TRBJ1-2; D unclear. This CDR3 spans 12 amino acids. The germline V and J ends were trimmed by 0 bases and 8 bases, with 7 bases remaining between them. Germline lookup yields CDR1 LNHNV and CDR2 YYDKDF (reference sequence). CDR3 DNA: TGTGCCACCAGCAGAGAGGGTTACGGCTACACCTTC. As protein: CATSREGYGYTF.

This clonotype was seen at least ten times. The genes are TRBV6-1 and TRBJ2-7; possibly TRBD2 for D (6 bases). The length of the CDR3 is 14 residues. Trimming removed 3 bases at V and 0 bases at J, with 9 bases between. Germline lookup yields CDR1 MNHNS and CDR2 SASEGT. CDR3 in DNA: TGTGCCAGCAGTGACCGGGGGATCTCCTACGAGCAGTACTTC. It codes for CASSDRGISYEQYF.

The rearrangement uses TRBV28 and TRBJ1-6, with D tentatively TRBD1 (5 bases). CDR1 and CDR2 from the germline V gene are MDHEN and SYDVKM. CDR3 size: 13 residues. V lost 4 bases, J lost 7 bases, and 8 bases lay in between. The CDR3 bases are TGTGCCAGCAGTTGGGGCAGCAATTCACCCCTCCACTTT. Translation: CASSWGSNSPLHF.

This clonotype has ten or more counts. The rearrangement joins TRBV28 to TRBJ2-5; TRBD1 agrees at 7 bases. The junction had 11 bases not matched to a gene; V was cut back by 8 bases and J by 2 bases. CDR3 length: 15 amino acids. Germline CDR1 MDHEN, CDR2 SYDVKM. Here the CDR3 reads CASLPTGTIQETQYF. The CDR3 bases are TGTGCCAGCCTTCCGACAGGGACAATACAAGAGACCCAGTACTTC.

This clonotype occurred many times. The rearrangement links TRBV28 to TRBJ2-2; D is possibly TRBD2 (6 bases). Trimming removed 7 bases from V and 5 bases from J, with 8 bases in between. Germline CDR1 reads MDHEN; CDR2 reads SYDVKM. CDR3 length: 12 amino acids. CDR3 sequence: CASIGGTGELFF. The CDR3 DNA sequence: TGTGCCAGCATTGGAGGGACCGGGGAGCTGTTTTTT.

The rearrangement links TRBV12-3 or TRBV12-4 to TRBJ1-5; D is unresolved. CDR3 length equals 15 residues. Trimming pared 7 bases from V and 0 bases from J, leaving 13 bases between. The CDR3 sequence: CASTQDGYSNQPQHF. DNA of the CDR3: TGTGCCAGCACCCAGGACGGTTATAGCAATCAGCCCCAGCATTTT.

In its sample, this clonotype was seen many times. The chain joins TRBV28 to TRBJ1-6, with D maybe TRBD1 (5 bases). Germline V gene sequence: CDR1 MDHEN, CDR2 SYDVKM. Trimming took off 6 bases at V and 0 bases at J, with 15 bases between the two ends. CDR3 length equals 17 residues. The CDR3 DNA reads as TGTGCCAGCAGCCCGGGACCGTTGAGCTCCTATAATTCACCCCTCCACTTT. This gives the protein CASSPGPLSSYNSPLHF. Supplemented by reference TRBV28 and TRBJ1-6, the full variable domain reads DVKVTQSSRYLVKRTGEKVFLECVQDMDHENMFWYRQDPGLGLRLIYFSYDVKMKEKGDIPEGYSVSREKKERFSLILESASTNQTSMYLCASSPGPLSSYNSPLHFGNGTRLTVT.

The chain combines TRBV29-1 with TRBJ2-7; maybe TRBD2 (6 bases). Trimming cost V 3 bases and J 0 bases, with 9 bases left between them. Germline CDR1 is SQVTM and CDR2 is ANQGSEA. The CDR3 spans 13 residues. The CDR3 loop is CSVELADSYEQYF. The CDR3 region has the DNA TGCAGCGTTGAGTTAGCGGACTCCTACGAGCAGTACTTC.